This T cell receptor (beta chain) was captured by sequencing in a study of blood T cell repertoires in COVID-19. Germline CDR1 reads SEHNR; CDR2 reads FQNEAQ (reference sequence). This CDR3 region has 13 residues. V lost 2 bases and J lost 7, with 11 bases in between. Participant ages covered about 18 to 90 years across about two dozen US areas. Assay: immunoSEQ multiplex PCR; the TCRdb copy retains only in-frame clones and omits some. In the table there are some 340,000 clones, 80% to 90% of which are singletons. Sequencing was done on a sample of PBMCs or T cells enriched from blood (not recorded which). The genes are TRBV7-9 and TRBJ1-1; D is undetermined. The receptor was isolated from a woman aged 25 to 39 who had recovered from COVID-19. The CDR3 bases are TGTGCCAGCAGCTTAAGCGGACGGGGTGAAGCTTTCTTT. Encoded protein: CASSLSGRGEAFF. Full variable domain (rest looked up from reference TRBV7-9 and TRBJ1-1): DTGVSQNPRHKITKRGQNVTFRCDPISEHNRLYWYRQTLGQGPEFLTYFQNEAQLEKSRLLSDRFSAERPKGSFSTLEIQRTEQGDSAMYLCASSLSGRGEAFFGQGTRLTVV.